The sequence of this T cell receptor beta chain was determined in a study of CD8 T cells in ankylosing spondylitis (dated 2017 in TCRdb). About the study as a whole: T cell receptor beta repertoires were profiled in healthy donors and ankylosing spondylitis patients so that disease-linked TCR variants could be found. Peripheral blood samples were taken, and synovial fluid was additionally collected from ankylosing spondylitis patients. The full study cohort comprised about 23 ankylosing spondylitis patients and 85 to 120 healthy donors.

This clonotype was observed many times. Its antigen is not yet known. Base qualities are not at hand, and no much larger clone is one base apart. The listed sequencing device is Illumina HiSeq 2500. TCR beta libraries were prepared by quantitative 5'-RACE with molecular barcodes. The original pipeline was this. To identify disease-linked TCR variants, a new computational method was used, one built on a probabilistic model of VDJ rearrangement. TCRdb reprocessing: public reads trimmed at Q25 with fastp, clones called with MiXCR, in-frame beta chains kept. Every CDR3 protein is listed once, alongside the most common genes and DNA of its rows. The V and J calls here are based on TCRdb, not the publication. Within this sample are some 240,000 distinct CDR3 sequences, with about 9.1% of them counted one time only. The leading ten clones occupy over 6.5% of the sample. Findings and caveats that apply to the study as a whole: Some motif variants had previously been reported in the synovial fluid and blood of reactive arthritis patients, which suggests shared mechanisms of disease initiation. Blood from ankylosing spondylitis patients appeared to be characterized by a TCR beta motif composed of about eight highly homologous amino acid variants. In peripheral blood, the disease-linked clones were found at relatively low frequencies and had a CD8+ phenotype. The disease-linked clones were reported to be significantly enriched in matched synovial fluid samples from ankylosing spondylitis patients.

V loses 2 bases, J loses 0 bases, and the germline ends lie 20 bases apart. Taken from cysteine to phenylalanine, the CDR3 has 18 residues. Solely the CDR3 DNA is kept, with 54 bases framed from the first base. For CDR1 and CDR2, the germline V gene (reference sequence) lists DFQATT and SNEGSKA. This clonotype was sampled from a male donor with ankylosing spondylitis or in good health (not recorded which). Sequences were obtained from blood, either unsorted or a sorted T cell fraction (not recorded which). The rearrangement joined TRBV20-1 to TRBJ1-5; matching of 6 bases hints at TRBD1 as the D gene. The CDR3 amino acid sequence is: CSARKGTPSPYSNQPQHF. The DNA sequence is as follows: TGCAGTGCTAGAAAAGGGACACCTTCCCCTTATAGCAATCAGCCCCAGCATTTT.